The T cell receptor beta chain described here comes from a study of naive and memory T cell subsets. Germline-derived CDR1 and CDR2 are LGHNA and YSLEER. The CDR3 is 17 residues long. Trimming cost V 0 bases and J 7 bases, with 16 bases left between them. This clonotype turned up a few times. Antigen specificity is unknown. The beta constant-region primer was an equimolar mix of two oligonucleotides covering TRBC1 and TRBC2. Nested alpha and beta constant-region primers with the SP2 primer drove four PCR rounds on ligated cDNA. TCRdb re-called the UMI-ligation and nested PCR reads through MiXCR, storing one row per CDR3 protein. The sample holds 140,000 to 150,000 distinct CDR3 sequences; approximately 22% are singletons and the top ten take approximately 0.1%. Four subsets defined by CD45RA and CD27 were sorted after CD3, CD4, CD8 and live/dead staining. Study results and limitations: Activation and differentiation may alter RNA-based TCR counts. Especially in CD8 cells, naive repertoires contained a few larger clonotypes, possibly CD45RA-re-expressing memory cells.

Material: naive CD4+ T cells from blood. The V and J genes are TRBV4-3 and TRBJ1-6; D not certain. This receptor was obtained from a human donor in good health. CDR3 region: CASSQDYRVGRNSPLHF. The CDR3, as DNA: TGCGCCAGCAGCCAAGATTACCGGGTTGGCCGAAATTCACCCCTCCACTTT.